Following are 16 T cell receptor beta chains from one sample sequenced in a study of human T cells and chemical hapten exposure. TCRdb redid the calling of the RACE reads with MiXCR, one entry per CDR3 protein. Among 42,000 or so distinct CDR3 sequences listed, 4% were seen once. Specified time point: patch test 1, 2 weeks after DPC sensitization. Indicated treatment: therapeutic diphenylcyclopropenone sensitization with weekly scalp DPC. Whole blood that had not been fractionated was the source of extracted total RNA. Source: whole blood, taken in connection with sensitization to the hapten diphenylcyclopropenone (DPC). Source of these receptors: a man in his fifties or sixties with alopecia areata. Some clones in this sample may be carry-over from other donors' samples.

This clonotype was recorded many times. The V gene is TRBV3-1, the J gene TRBJ2-6; D is possibly TRBD1 (5 bases). There are 16 residues in the CDR3. Germline V gene data show CDR1 as LGHDT and CDR2 as YNNKEL (reference sequence). V was pared by 3 bases and J by 0 bases, with 9 bases between. CDR3 in amino acids: CASSHRQSSGANVLTF. The CDR3, as DNA: TGTGCCAGCAGCCACCGACAGAGCTCTGGGGCCAACGTCCTGACTTTC.

There are many counts of this clonotype. V gene TRBV7-8 combines with J gene TRBJ2-3; 11 bases agree with TRBD1. This CDR3 comprises 17 residues. V lost 6 bases to trimming and J lost 3 bases; unmatched junction nucleotides: 11. Germline V gene data show CDR1 as SGHVS and CDR2 as FQNEAQ. The CDR3 DNA reads TGTGCCAGCAGTTTCGGGACAGGGGGGACTTTTACAGATACGCAGTATTTT. Translating gives CASSFGTGGTFTDTQYF. The full variable domain, in which reference TRBV7-8 and TRBJ2-3 provide the parts outside the CDR3, is GAGVSQSPRYKVAKRGQDVALRCDPISGHVSLFWYQQALGQGPEFLTYFQNEAQLDKSGLPSDRFFAERPEGSVSTLKIQRTQQEDSAVYLCASSFGTGGTFTDTQYFGPGTRLTVL.

This clonotype showed up many times. The rearrangement joins TRBV20-1 to TRBJ2-3; 11 positions match TRBD2. The V segment lost 6 bases and the J segment 5 bases; nucleotides outside the gene matches: 7. Germline V gene sequence: CDR1 DFQATT, CDR2 SNEGSKA (reference sequence). The CDR3 loop spans 14 amino acids. CDR3 region: CSALSGRAKDTQYF. In nucleotides, the CDR3 is TGCAGTGCCCTTAGCGGGAGGGCCAAAGATACGCAGTATTTT.

This clonotype was recorded many times. The chain uses TRBV20-1 and TRBJ2-3; a possible D gene is TRBD2 (6 bases). The CDR3 has 15 amino acids. With 5 bases removed from V and 2 bases from J, the gap between germline ends came to 17 bases. The germline gives CDR1 DFQATT, CDR2 SNEGSKA (reference sequence). The DNA for the CDR3 is TGCAGTGCTCCGTCGAGACTAGAACACACAGATACGCAGTATTTT. It encodes CSAPSRLEHTDTQYF.

The table lists this clonotype with many counts. The CDR3 bases are TGTGCCAGCAGCTTGGCAGGGCGGACAGATACGCAGTATTTT. The encoded protein is CASSLAGRTDTQYF. The chain has TRBV5-8 and TRBJ2-3; a weak D match, TRBD1 (5 bases). The V end lost 0 bases, the J end lost 3 bases, and 8 bases lay between the germline ends. The germline CDR1 and CDR2 sequences are SGHTS and YDEGEE. The CDR3 consists of 14 residues.

This clonotype was seen ten or more times. This chain connects TRBV12-3 or TRBV12-4 to TRBJ1-2; possibly TRBD1 for D (6 bases). CDR3 length: 12 amino acids. Trimming took off 5 bases at V and 4 bases at J, with 8 bases between the two ends. In DNA, the CDR3 is TGTGCCAGCAGTGCGGACAGCTATGGCTACACCTTC. It is translated as CASSADSYGYTF.

This clonotype has only a few counts. The chain recombines TRBV29-1 with TRBJ2-2; 7 bases are a match to TRBD1. CDR1 is SQVTM and CDR2 is ANQGSEA in the germline V gene. CDR3 length equals 12 residues. Trimming took 5 bases from V and 5 from J; bases not matched to a gene: 2. Here the CDR3 reads CSVIRGTGELFF. As DNA, the CDR3 is TGCAGCGTTATCAGGGGGACCGGGGAGCTGTTTTTT.

In this sample, this clonotype turned up many times. This sequence joins TRBV27 and TRBJ2-3; TRBD2 matches at 7 bases. With V trimmed by 2 bases and J by 1 base, 3 bases remained unmatched. This CDR3 comprises 15 residues. CDR1 and CDR2 (germline): MNHEY, SMNVEV (reference sequence). For the CDR3, the DNA is TGTGCCAGCAGTTTAGGACTAGTGGGCACAGATACGCAGTATTTT. The encoded protein is CASSLGLVGTDTQYF.

This clonotype has a count of ten or more. The V and J genes are TRBV14 and TRBJ2-3, with 10 positions matching TRBD1. CDR3 length equals 15 residues. The ends lost 3 bases at V and 1 base at J; junction bases unmatched: 1. Per the germline V gene, CDR1 is SGHDN and CDR2 is FVKESK. CDR3 amino acids: CASSQGTGGTDTQYF. CDR3 DNA: TGTGCCAGCAGCCAGGGGACAGGGGGCACAGATACGCAGTATTTT.

The sample holds many counts of this clonotype. J is TRBJ2-7 and V is TRBV7-2, with TRBD2 identical over 8 bases. Germline assignment: CDR1 SGHTA and CDR2 FQGNSA. The trim removed 4 bases at V and 4 bases at J, leaving 6 bases unmatched. CDR3 size: 14 residues. CDR3 sequence: CASSWTSRTYEQYF. As DNA, the CDR3 is TGTGCCAGCAGCTGGACTAGCCGAACTTACGAGCAGTACTTC. Full variable domain (missing parts from reference TRBV7-2 and TRBJ2-7): GAGVSQSPSNKVTEKGKDVELRCDPISGHTALYWYRQSLGQGLEFLIYFQGNSAPDKSGLPSDRFSAERTGGSVSTLTIQRTQQEDSAVYLCASSWTSRTYEQYFGPGTRLTVT.

On this clonotype: This could be a read error, since a much larger clone is one nucleotide away. The chain recombines TRBV4-2 with TRBJ2-5; the match to TRBD2 covers 12 bases. Germline V gene data show CDR1 as LGHNA and CDR2 as YNFKEQ. The CDR3 consists of 15 residues. Written as DNA, the CDR3 is TGTACCAGCAGCCAGACTAGCGGGGGCAATCGGGCCCAGTACTTC. Its protein is CTSSQTSGGNRAQYF.

V gene TRBV5-1 combines with J gene TRBJ2-2; no reliable D call. This CDR3 has 11 amino acids. V was trimmed by 6 bases and J by 1 base, leaving 1 base between them. The germline V gene has CDR1 SGHRS and CDR2 YFSETQ. The CDR3 loop reads CASKNTGELFF. CDR3 sequence (DNA): TGCGCCAGCAAGAACACCGGGGAGCTGTTTTTT.

At least ten counts were recorded for this clonotype. The chain combines TRBV7-9 with TRBJ2-7; D tentatively reads TRBD1 or TRBD2 (6 bases each). CDR1 and CDR2 from the germline V gene are SEHNR and FQNEAQ (reference sequence). V lost 3 bases, J lost 0 bases, and 15 bases lay in between. The CDR3 has 16 residues. CDR3 bases: TGTGCCAGCAGCTTCTTCGGGGGCCCTAGCTCCTACGAGCAGTACTTC. This gives the protein CASSFFGGPSSYEQYF.

This clonotype came up many times. V is TRBV3-1 and J is TRBJ2-1; 11 positions agree with TRBD2. Per germline, CDR1 LGHDT and CDR2 YNNKEL (reference sequence). J lost 6 bases, V lost 0 bases, and 4 bases had no gene match. The CDR3 loop spans 16 amino acids. CDR3 sequence reads: CASSQDPGTSGNEQFF. CDR3 DNA sequence: TGTGCCAGCAGCCAAGATCCCGGGACTAGCGGCAATGAGCAGTTCTTC.

This clonotype was seen at least ten times. The V gene is TRBV7-3, the J gene TRBJ2-2, with a weak D call TRBD1 (5 bases). The CDR3 length is 15 residues. Germline V gene lookup returns CDR1 SGHTA and CDR2 FQGTGA. With 3 bases removed from V and 4 bases from J, the gap between germline ends came to 12 bases. This CDR3 reads CASSLHQGGTGELFF. The CDR3, as DNA: TGTGCCAGCAGCTTGCATCAGGGTGGCACCGGGGAGCTGTTTTTT.

The V gene is TRBV6-5, the J gene TRBJ2-2; maybe TRBD2 (6 bases). The CDR3 runs 13 residues. CDR1 and CDR2 from the germline V gene are MNHEY and SVGAGI. V lost 2 bases to trimming and J lost 7 bases, with 8 bases between them. CDR3 amino acids: CASSYGRIGELFF. The CDR3 nucleotides are TGTGCCAGCAGTTACGGGAGGATCGGGGAGCTGTTTTTT.